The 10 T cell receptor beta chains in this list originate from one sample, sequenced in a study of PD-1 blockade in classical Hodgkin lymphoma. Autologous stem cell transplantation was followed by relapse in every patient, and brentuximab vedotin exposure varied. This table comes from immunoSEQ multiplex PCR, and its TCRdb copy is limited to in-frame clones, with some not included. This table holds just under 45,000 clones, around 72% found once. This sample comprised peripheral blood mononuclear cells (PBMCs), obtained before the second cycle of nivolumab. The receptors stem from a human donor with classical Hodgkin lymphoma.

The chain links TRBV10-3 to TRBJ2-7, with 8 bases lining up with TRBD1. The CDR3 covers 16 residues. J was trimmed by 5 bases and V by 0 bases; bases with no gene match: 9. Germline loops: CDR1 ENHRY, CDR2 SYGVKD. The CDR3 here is CAISESARTGWDEQYF. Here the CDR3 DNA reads TGTGCCATCAGTGAGTCAGCAAGGACAGGGTGGGACGAGCAGTACTTC.

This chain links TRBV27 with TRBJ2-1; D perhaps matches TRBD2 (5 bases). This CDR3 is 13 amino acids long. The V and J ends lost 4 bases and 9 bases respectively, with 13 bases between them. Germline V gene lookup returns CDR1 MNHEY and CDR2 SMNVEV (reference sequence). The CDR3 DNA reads TGTGCCAGCAGTTCGGGCGGGCGGTTTGAGCAGTTCTTC. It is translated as CASSSGGRFEQFF.

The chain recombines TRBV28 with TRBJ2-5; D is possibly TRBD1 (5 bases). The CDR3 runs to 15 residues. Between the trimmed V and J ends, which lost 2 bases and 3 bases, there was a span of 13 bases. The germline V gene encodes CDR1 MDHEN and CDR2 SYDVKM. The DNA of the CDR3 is TGTGCCAGCAGTTTACTCCAGGGAAGGGAAGAGACCCAGTACTTC. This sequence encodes CASSLLQGREETQYF.

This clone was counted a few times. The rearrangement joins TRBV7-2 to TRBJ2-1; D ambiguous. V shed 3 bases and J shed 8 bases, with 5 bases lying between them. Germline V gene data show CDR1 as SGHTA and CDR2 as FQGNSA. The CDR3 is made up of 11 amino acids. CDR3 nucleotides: TGTGCCAGCAGCTTTGTCGATGAGCAGTTCTTC. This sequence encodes CASSFVDEQFF.

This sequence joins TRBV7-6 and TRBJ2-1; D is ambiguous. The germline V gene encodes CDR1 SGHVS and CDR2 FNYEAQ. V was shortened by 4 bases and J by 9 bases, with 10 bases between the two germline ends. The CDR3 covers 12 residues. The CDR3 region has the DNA TGTGCCAGCAGCTCGCAAACGGGTGAGCAGTTCTTC. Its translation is CASSSQTGEQFF.

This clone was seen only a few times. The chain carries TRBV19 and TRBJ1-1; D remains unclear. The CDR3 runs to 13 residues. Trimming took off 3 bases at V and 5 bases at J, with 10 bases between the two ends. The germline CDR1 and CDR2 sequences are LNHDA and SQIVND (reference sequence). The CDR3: CASSMVPGTEAFF. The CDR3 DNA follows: TGTGCCAGTAGTATGGTTCCGGGGACTGAAGCTTTCTTT.

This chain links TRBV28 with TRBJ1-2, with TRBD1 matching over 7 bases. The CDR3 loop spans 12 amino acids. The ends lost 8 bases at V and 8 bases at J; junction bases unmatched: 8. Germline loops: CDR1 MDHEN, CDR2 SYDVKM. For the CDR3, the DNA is TGTGCCAGCGGCAGGGGGACCCGAGGCTACACCTTC. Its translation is CASGRGTRGYTF.

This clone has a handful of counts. CDR3 residues: CAISEQGTYEQYF. The CDR3 nucleotides are TGTGCCATCAGTGAGCAGGGCACCTACGAGCAGTACTTC. V is TRBV10-3 and J is TRBJ2-7, with D possibly TRBD1 on 5 matching bases. The CDR3 is 13 residues long. Between the trimmed V and J ends, which lost 2 bases and 2 bases, there was a span of 7 bases. Germline lookup yields CDR1 ENHRY and CDR2 SYGVKD.

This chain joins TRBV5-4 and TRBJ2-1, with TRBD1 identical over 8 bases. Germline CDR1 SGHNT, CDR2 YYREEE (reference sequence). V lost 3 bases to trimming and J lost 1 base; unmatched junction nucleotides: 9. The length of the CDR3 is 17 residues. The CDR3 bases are TGTGCCAGCAGCTCGTTAGGACAGGGCCCATCCTACAATGAGCAGTTCTTC. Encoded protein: CASSSLGQGPSYNEQFF.

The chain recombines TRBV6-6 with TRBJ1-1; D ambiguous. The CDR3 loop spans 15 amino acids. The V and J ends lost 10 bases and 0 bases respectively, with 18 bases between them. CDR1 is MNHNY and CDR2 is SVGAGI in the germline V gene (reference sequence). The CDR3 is CATQRTAIMNTEAFF. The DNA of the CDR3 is TGTGCCACCCAAAGGACGGCGATAATGAACACTGAAGCTTTCTTT.